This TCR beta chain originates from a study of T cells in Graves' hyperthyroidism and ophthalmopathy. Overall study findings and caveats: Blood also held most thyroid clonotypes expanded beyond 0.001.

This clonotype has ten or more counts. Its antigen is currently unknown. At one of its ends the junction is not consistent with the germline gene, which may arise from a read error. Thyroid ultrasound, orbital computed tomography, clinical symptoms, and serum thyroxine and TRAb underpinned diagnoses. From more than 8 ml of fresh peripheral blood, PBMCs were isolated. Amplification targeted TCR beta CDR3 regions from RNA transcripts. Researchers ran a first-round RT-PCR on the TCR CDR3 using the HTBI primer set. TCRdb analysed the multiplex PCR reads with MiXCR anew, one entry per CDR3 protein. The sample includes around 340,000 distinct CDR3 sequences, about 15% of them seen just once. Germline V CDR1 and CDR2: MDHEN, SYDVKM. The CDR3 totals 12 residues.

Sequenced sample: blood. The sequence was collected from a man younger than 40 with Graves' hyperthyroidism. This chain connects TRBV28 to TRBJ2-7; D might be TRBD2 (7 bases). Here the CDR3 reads CASSLRWGGVDF. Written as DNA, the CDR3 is TGTGCCAGCAGTCTTCGATGGGGGGGCGTGGACTTC.